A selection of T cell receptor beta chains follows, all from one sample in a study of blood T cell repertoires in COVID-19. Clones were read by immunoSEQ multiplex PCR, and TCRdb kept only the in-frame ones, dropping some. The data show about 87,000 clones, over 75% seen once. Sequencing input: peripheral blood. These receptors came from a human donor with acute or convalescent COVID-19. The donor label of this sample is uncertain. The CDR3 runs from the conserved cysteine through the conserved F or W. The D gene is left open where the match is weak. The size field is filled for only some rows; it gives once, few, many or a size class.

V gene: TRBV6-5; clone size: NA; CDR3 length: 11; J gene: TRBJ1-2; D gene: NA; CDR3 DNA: TGTGCCAGCAGGGAGACGGATGGCTACACCTTC; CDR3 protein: CASRETDGYTF
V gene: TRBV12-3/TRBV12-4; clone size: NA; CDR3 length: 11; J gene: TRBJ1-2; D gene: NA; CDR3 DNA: TGTGCCAGCACTCAGGGGCGCGGCTACACCTTC; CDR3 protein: CASTQGRGYTF
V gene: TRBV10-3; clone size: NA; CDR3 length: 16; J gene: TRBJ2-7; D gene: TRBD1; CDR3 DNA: TGTGCCATCAGTGATTCTCAAACGGGACAGACCTACGAGCAGTACTTC; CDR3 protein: CAISDSQTGQTYEQYF
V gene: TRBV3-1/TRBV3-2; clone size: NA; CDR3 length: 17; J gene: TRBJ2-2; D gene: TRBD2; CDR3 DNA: TGTGCCAGCAGCCAAGATGGGACTAGGTTCGGGACCGGGGAGCTGTTTTTT; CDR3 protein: CASSQDGTRFGTGELFF
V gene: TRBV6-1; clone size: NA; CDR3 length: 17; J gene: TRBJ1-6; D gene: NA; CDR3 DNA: TGTGCCAGCAGTGAAGTCCGGGGGGGGCCAATACGGTCACCCCTCCACTTT; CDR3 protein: CASSEVRGGPIRSPLHF
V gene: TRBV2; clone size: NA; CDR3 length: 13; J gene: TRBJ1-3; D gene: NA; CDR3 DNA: TGTGCCAGCGGGGCCTATAATGGAAACACCATATATTTT; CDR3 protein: CASGAYNGNTIYF
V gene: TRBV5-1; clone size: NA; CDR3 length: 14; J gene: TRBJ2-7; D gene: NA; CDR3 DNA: TGCGCCAGCAGTAGGACACCAGACCCCTACGAGCAGTACTTC; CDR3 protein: CASSRTPDPYEQYF
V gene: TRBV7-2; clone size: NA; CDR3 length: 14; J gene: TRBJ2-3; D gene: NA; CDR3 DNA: TGTGCCAGCAGCTATTACAAGTCCACAGATACGCAGTATTTT; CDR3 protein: CASSYYKSTDTQYF
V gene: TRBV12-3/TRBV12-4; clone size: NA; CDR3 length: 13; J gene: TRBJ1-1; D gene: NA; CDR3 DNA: TGTGCCAGCAGCCGCAGGGTAGACACTGAAGCTTTCTTT; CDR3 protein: CASSRRVDTEAFF
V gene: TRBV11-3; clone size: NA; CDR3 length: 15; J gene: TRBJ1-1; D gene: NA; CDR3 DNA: TGTGCCAGCAGCCGCGAGAGGTCTAAGAACACTGAAGCTTTCTTT; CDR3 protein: CASSRERSKNTEAFF
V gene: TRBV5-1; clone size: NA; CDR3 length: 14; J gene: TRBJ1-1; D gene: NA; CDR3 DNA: TGCGCCAGCAGCTTGGCCCCAGGTAACACTGAAGCTTTCTTT; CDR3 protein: CASSLAPGNTEAFF
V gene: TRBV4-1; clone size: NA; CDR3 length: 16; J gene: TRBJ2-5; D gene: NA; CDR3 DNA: TGCGCCAGCAGCCAAGGTCGGACGCGGGGTCAAGAGACCCAGTACTTC; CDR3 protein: CASSQGRTRGQETQYF
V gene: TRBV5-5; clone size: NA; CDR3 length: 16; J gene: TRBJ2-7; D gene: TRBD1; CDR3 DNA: TGTGCCAGCAGCTTGGGGCGGACAGGGGGTACCTACGAGCAGTACTTC; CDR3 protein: CASSLGRTGGTYEQYF
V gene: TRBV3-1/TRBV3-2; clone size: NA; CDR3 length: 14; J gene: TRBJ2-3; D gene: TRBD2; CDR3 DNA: TGTGCCAGCAAACTAGCGGGGTGGACAGATACGCAGTATTTT; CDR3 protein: CASKLAGWTDTQYF
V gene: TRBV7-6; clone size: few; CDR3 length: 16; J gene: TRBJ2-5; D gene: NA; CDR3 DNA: TGTGCCAGCAGTCCCCTCAGGGGCGCCTTTCAAGAGACCCAGTACTTC; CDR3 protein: CASSPLRGAFQETQYF
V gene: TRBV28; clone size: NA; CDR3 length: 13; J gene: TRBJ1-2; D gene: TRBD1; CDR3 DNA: TGTGCCAGCGAACAGGGGAGCGGATATGGCTACACCTTC; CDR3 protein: CASEQGSGYGYTF
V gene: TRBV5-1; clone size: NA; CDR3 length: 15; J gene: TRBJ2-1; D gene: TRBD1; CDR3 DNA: TGCGCCAGCAGTTCTGGACAGGGCGCGTACAATGAGCAGTTCTTC; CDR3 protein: CASSSGQGAYNEQFF
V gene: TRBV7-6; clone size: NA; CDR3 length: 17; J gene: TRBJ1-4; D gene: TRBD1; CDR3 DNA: TGTGCCAGCAGCTTACGACAGGGGTATGCAACTAATGAAAAACTGTTTTTT; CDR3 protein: CASSLRQGYATNEKLFF
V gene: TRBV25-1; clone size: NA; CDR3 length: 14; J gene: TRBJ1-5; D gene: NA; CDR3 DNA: TGTGCCAGCAGTGAGGTATCGCGGGATCAGCCCCAGCATTTT; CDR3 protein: CASSEVSRDQPQHF
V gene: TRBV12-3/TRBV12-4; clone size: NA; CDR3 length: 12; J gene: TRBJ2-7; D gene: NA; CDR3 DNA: TGTGCCAGCAGTCCCCAGACCTACGAGCAGTACTTC; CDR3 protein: CASSPQTYEQYF
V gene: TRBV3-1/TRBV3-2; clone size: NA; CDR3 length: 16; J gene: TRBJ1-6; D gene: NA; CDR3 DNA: TGTGCCAGCAGCCTTTCAGGGGAACTCCTAGGTTCACCCCTCCACTTT; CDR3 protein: CASSLSGELLGSPLHF
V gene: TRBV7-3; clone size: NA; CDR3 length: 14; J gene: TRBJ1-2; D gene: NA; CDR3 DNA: TGTGCCAGCACCCGTCCAGGGGTAGACTATGGCTACACCTTC; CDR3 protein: CASTRPGVDYGYTF
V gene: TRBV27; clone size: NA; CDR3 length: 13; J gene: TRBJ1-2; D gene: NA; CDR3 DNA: TGTGCCAGCAGTCCCATTTCTAACTATGGCTACACCTTC; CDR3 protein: CASSPISNYGYTF
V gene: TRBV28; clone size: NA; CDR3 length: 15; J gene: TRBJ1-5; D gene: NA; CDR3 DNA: TGTGCCTCCCGCGGCGGGGAAGATGGCAATCAGCCCCAGCATTTT; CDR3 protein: CASRGGEDGNQPQHF
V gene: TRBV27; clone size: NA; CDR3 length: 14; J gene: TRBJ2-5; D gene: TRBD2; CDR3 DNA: TGTGCCAGCAGTTTAGGAGCGGGGATAAAGACCCAGTACTTC; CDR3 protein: CASSLGAGIKTQYF
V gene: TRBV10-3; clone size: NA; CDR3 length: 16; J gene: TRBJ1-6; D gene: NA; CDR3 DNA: TGTGCCACGTCCTCCAGGGGTCAGTCCTATAATTCACCCCTCCACTTT; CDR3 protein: CATSSRGQSYNSPLHF
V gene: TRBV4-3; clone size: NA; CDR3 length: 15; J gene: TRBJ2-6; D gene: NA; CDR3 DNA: TGCGCCAGCAGCCAAAAGGGAGCTGGGGCCAACGTCCTGACTTTC; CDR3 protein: CASSQKGAGANVLTF
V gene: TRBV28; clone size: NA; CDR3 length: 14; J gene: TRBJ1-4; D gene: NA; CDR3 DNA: TGTGCCAGCAGTTCAGGGGCGACTAATGAAAAACTGTTTTTT; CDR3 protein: CASSSGATNEKLFF
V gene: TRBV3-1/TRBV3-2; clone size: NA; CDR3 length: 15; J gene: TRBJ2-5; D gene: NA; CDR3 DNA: TGTGCCAGCAGCCCATCGGGGGTAGGGACAGAGACCCAGTACTTC; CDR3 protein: CASSPSGVGTETQYF
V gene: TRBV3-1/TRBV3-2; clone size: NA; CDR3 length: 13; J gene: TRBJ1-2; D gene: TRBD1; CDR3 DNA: TGTGCCAGCAGTTCGGGACAGAGCACCTCAAGGACCTTC; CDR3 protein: CASSSGQSTSRTF
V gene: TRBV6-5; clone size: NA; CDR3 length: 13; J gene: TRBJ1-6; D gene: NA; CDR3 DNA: TGTGCCAGCAAGACAGGAGTTAATTCACCCCTCCACTTT; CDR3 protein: CASKTGVNSPLHF
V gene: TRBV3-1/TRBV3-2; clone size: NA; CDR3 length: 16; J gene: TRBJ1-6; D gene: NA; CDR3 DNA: TGTGCCAGCAGCCAAGCCCCGGGACAAGATAATTCACCCCTCCACTTT; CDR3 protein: CASSQAPGQDNSPLHF
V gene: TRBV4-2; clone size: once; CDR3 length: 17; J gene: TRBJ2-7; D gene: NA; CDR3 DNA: TGTGCCAGCAGCCAAGATGGTTCCACTGCCCCGGGATACGAGCAGTACTTC; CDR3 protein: CASSQDGSTAPGYEQYF
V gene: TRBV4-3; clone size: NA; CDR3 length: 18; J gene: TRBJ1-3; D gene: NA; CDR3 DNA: TGCGCCAGCAGCCAAGATCTGCAGGGGCCAAACTCTGGAAACACCATATATTTT; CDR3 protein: CASSQDLQGPNSGNTIYF
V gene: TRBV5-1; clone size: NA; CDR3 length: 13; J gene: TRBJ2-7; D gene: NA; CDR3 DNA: TGCGCCAGCAGCCCGGACACCACCTACGAGCAGTACTTC; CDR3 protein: CASSPDTTYEQYF
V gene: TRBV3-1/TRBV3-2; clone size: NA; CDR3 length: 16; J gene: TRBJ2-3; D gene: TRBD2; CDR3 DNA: TGTGCCAGCAGCCAACTAGCGGGGGGGCGGAAAGATACGCAGTATTTT; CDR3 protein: CASSQLAGGRKDTQYF
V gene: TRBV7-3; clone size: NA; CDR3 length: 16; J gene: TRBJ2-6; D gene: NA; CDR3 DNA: TGTGCCAGCAGCCTCCCGACAGTCTCTGGGGCCAACGTCCTGACTTTC; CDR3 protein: CASSLPTVSGANVLTF
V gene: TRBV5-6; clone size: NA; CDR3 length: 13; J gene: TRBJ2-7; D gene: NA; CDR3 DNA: TGTGCCAGCAGCTTGGGACAGTTTTACGAGCAGTACTTC; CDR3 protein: CASSLGQFYEQYF
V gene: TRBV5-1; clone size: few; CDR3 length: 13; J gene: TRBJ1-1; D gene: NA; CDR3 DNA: TGCGCCAGCAGCGGGCAGATGAACACTGAAGCTTTCTTT; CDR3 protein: CASSGQMNTEAFF
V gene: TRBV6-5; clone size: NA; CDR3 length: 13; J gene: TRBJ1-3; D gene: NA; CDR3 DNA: TGTGCCAGCAGTTACGCGGCGGGAGGCGCCATATATTTT; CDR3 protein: CASSYAAGGAIYF
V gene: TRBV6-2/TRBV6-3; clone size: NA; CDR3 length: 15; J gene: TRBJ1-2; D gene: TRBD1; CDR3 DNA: TGTGCCAGCAGTTACCGGGACAGCCTCTTCAGAGGCTACACCTTC; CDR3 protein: CASSYRDSLFRGYTF
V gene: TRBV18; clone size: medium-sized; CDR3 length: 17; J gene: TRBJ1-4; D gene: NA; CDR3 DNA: TGTGCCAGCTCACCATTTCTACAGGTTGGGGTGAATGAAAAACTGTTTTTT; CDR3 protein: CASSPFLQVGVNEKLFF
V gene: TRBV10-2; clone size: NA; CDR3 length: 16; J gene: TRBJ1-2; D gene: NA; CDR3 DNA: TGCGCCAGCAGTGAGGAGGATTCCCCTATCGGCTATGGCTACACCTTC; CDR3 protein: CASSEEDSPIGYGYTF
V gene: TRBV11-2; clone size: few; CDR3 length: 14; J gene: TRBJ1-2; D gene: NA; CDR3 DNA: TGTGCCAGCAGCTCCCCACAGGATTTCTATGGCTACACCTTC; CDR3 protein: CASSSPQDFYGYTF
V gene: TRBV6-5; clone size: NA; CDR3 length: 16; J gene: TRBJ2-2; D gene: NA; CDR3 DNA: TGTGCCAGCAGTTACTCGACCGGGGAATCCACCGGGGAGCTGTTTTTT; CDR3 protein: CASSYSTGESTGELFF
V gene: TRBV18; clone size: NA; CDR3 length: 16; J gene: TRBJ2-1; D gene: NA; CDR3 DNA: TGTGCCAGCTCACCACCAGGGCAGGGCCCCTACAATGAGCAGTTCTTC; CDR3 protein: CASSPPGQGPYNEQFF
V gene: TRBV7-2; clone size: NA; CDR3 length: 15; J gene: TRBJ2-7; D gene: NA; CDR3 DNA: TGTGCCAGCAGCTCCCACAGGGTCCTGGCCTACGAGCAGTACTTC; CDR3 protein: CASSSHRVLAYEQYF
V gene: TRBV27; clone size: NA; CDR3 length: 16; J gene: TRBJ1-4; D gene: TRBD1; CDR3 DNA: TGTGCCAGCAGTTTTTCAGGCACCGGGACAGTTGAAAAACTGTTTTTT; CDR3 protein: CASSFSGTGTVEKLFF